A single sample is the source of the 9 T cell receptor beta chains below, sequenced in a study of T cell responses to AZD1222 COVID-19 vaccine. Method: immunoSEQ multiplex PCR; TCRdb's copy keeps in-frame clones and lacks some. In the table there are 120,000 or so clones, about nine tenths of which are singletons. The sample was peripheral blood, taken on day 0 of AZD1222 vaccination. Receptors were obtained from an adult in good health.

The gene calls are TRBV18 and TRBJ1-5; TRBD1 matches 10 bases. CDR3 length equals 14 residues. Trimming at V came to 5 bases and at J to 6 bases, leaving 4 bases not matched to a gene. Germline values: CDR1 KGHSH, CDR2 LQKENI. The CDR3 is CASSRDRGGQPQHF. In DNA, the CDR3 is TGTGCCAGCTCAAGGGACAGGGGCGGTCAGCCCCAGCATTTT.

This chain's CDR3 is CASSLYRGDEQFF. CDR3 nucleotides: TGTGCCAGCAGCCTATATCGTGGGGATGAGCAGTTCTTC. This rearrangement joins TRBV27 to TRBJ2-1; no clear D. This CDR3 has 13 amino acids. Germline V gives CDR1 MNHEY, CDR2 SMNVEV (reference sequence). V lost 6 bases and J lost 8, with 14 bases in between.

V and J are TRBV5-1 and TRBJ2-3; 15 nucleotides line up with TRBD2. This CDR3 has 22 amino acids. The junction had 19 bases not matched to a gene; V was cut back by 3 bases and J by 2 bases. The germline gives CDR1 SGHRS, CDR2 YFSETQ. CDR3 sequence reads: CASSSPDWTSGRADAFTDTQYF. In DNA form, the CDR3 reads TGCGCCAGCAGCTCCCCTGATTGGACTAGCGGGAGGGCCGATGCATTCACAGATACGCAGTATTTT. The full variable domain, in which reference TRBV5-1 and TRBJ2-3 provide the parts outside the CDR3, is KAGVTQTPRYLIKTRGQQVTLSCSPISGHRSVSWYQQTPGQGLQFLFEYFSETQRNKGNFPGRFSGRQFSNSRSEMNVSTLELGDSALYLCASSSPDWTSGRADAFTDTQYFGPGTRLTVL.

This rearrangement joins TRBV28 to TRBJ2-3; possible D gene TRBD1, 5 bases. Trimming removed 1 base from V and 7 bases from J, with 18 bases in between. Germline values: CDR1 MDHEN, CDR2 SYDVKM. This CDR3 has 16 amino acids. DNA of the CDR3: TGTGCCAGCAGTTTATCAGGGTCCGCGGCCTCTAATACGCAGTATTTT. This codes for CASSLSGSAASNTQYF.

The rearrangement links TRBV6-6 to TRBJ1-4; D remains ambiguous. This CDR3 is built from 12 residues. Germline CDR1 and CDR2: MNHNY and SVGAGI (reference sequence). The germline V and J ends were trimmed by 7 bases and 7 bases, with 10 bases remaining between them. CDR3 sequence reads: CASTDSGEKLFF. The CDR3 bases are TGTGCCAGCACCGACTCTGGTGAAAAACTGTTTTTT.

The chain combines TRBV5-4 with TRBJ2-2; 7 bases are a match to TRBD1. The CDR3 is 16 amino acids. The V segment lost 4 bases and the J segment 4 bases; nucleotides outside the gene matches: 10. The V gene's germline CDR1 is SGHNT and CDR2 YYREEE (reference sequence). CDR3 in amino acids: CASSPKQGRGTGELFF. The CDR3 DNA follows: TGTGCCAGCAGCCCAAAACAGGGGCGAGGCACCGGGGAGCTGTTTTTT.

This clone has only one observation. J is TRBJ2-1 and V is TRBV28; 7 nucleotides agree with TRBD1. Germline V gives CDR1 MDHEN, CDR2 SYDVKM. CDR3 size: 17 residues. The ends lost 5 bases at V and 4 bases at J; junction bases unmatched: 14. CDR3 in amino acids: CASSTQFRQGTYNEQFF. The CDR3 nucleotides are TGTGCCAGCAGTACCCAATTTAGACAGGGTACGTACAATGAGCAGTTCTTC.

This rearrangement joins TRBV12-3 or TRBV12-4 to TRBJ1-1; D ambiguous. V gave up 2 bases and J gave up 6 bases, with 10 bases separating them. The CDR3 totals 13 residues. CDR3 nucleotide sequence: TGTGCCAGCAGTTTAATGGGGAGGCCTGAAGCTTTCTTT. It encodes CASSLMGRPEAFF.

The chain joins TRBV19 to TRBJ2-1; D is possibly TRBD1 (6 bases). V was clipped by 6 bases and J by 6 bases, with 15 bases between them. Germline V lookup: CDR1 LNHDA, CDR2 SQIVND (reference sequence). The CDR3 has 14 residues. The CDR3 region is CASSPLDSFNEQFF. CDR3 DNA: TGTGCCAGTAGCCCTCTGGACAGTTTCAATGAGCAGTTCTTC. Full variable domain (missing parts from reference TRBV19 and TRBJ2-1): DGGITQSPKYLFRKEGQNVTLSCEQNLNHDAMYWYRQDPGQGLRLIYYSQIVNDFQKGDIAEGYSVSREKKESFPLTVTSAQKNPTAFYLCASSPLDSFNEQFFGPGTRLTVL.